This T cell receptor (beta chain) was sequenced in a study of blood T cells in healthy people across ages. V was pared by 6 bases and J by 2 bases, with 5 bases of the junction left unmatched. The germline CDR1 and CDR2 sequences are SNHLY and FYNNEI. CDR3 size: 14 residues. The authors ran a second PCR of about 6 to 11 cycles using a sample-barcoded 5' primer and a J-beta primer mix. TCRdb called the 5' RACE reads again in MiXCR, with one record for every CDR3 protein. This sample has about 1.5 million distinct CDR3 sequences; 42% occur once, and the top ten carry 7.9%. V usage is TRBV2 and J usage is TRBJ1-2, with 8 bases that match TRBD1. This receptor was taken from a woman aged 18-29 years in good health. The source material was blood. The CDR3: CASRLTGENYGYTF. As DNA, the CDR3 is TGTGCCAGCAGGCTGACAGGGGAAAACTATGGCTACACCTTC.